These T cell receptor beta chains were read from a single sample in a study of Ad26.COV2.S vaccination and SARS-CoV-2 variants. Measured with immunoSEQ multiplex PCR; TCRdb has only the in-frame clones, and not every one. The table has approximately 400,000 clones, about 88% seen once. The sample consisted of peripheral blood, taken in a trial of Ad26.COV2.S vaccine versus placebo. These receptors all stem from a person aged 18-65 years who received the Ad26.COV2.S COVID-19 vaccine or a placebo. The CDR3 runs from the conserved cysteine through the conserved F or W. The D gene is left open where the match is weak. Some rows mark clone size as missing; the rest say once, few, many or name a class of expanded clone.

len	v_gene	abundance	d_gene	j_gene	CDR3nt	CDR3aa
16	TRBV11-2	-	TRBD2	TRBJ2-5	TGTGCCAGCAGCTTAGTGGGTAGCGGGGGGGGAGAGACCCAGTACTTC	CASSLVGSGGGETQYF
12	TRBV7-2	-	TRBD1	TRBJ2-7	TGTGCCAGCAGACTTCACAGGGGCGAGCAGTACTTC	CASRLHRGEQYF
15	TRBV27	-	-	TRBJ1-6	TGTGCCAGCAGTTTAAGGTGGGACTTCGGTTCACCCCTCCACTTT	CASSLRWDFGSPLHF
15	TRBV6-2/TRBV6-3	-	TRBD1	TRBJ1-1	TGTGCCAGCAGTTGGGACAGGGGCCGAAACACTGAAGCTTTCTTT	CASSWDRGRNTEAFF
14	TRBV19	-	-	TRBJ1-4	TGTGCCAGTGAGACTGGGGGCACTAATGAAAAACTGTTTTTT	CASETGGTNEKLFF
15	TRBV3-1/TRBV3-2	-	-	TRBJ1-5	TGTGCCAGCAGCCGGGGCAGGGCGTCGAATCAGCCCCAGCATTTT	CASSRGRASNQPQHF
15	TRBV7-6	-	TRBD2	TRBJ2-5	TGTGCCAGCAGCTTCGCGGGGGGTTTCCAAGAGACCCAGTACTTC	CASSFAGGFQETQYF
15	TRBV9	few	TRBD1	TRBJ2-2	TGTGCCAGCAGCGCCTACAGGGGGCACGCCGGGGAGCTGTTTTTT	CASSAYRGHAGELFF
18	TRBV6-6	-	-	TRBJ2-3	TGTGCCAGCAGTCCCCACGGGGGGCGCGTTCAGGACACAGATACGCAGTATTTT	CASSPHGGRVQDTDTQYF
16	TRBV5-1	-	TRBD2	TRBJ2-2	TGCGCCAGCAGCCCGCTAGCGGGAGGGGGTTCCGGGGAGCTGTTTTTT	CASSPLAGGGSGELFF
17	TRBV30	-	TRBD2	TRBJ2-3	TGTGCCTGGAACCACCCGACTAGCGGGGGGGCCGGAGATACGCAGTATTTT	CAWNHPTSGGAGDTQYF
15	TRBV7-9	-	TRBD2	TRBJ2-5	TGTGCCAGCAGCGACGGGACTAGCGGACAAGAGACCCAGTACTTC	CASSDGTSGQETQYF
18	TRBV11-2	-	-	TRBJ2-6	TGTGCCAGCAGCCCCCCCCTCGGGGGCGCGCCTGGGGCCAACGTCCTGACTTTC	CASSPPLGGAPGANVLTF
15	TRBV7-2	-	-	TRBJ2-1	TGTGCCAGCAGCAGCGGACTAAAGAAGGGGCTTGAGCAGTTCTTC	CASSSGLKKGLEQFF
16	TRBV7-8	-	-	TRBJ1-1	TGTGCCAGCAGCTTAAGACAGGCCGAACTGAACACTGAAGCTTTCTTT	CASSLRQAELNTEAFF
16	TRBV7-2	few	TRBD1	TRBJ2-2	TGTGCCAGCAGTCGACAGGGCCCCCCGAACACCGGGGAGCTGTTTTTT	CASSRQGPPNTGELFF
18	TRBV18	-	TRBD2	TRBJ2-1	TGTGCCAGCTCACTCAATCAGGGACTAGCGGGAGGTAACAATGAGCAGTTCTTC	CASSLNQGLAGGNNEQFF
16	TRBV5-1	-	TRBD1	TRBJ1-3	TGCGCCAGCAGCTTGGGTTCAGGGGGCACTGGAAACACCATATATTTT	CASSLGSGGTGNTIYF
16	TRBV14	-	-	TRBJ2-3	TGTGCCAGCAGCCAAGGAACGGGAGTACGTCGGTCTACGCAGTATTTT	CASSQGTGVRRSTQYF
16	TRBV6-1	medium-sized	-	TRBJ2-6	TGTGCCAGCAGTGAACTCGCAGACTCTGGGGCCAACGTCCTGACTTTC	CASSELADSGANVLTF
13	TRBV6-1	-	TRBD2	TRBJ2-7	TGTGCCAGCAGTGAACGGGAGGGATACGAGCAGTACTTC	CASSEREGYEQYF
13	TRBV30	-	-	TRBJ2-1	TGTGCCTGGGGGCAGGGCACCTACAATGAGCAGTTCTTC	CAWGQGTYNEQFF
15	TRBV7-2	many	TRBD1	TRBJ2-2	TGTGCCAGCAGCTTCAGGACAGGGGGGACCGGGGAGCTGTTTTTT	CASSFRTGGTGELFF
12	TRBV28	-	-	TRBJ2-7	TGTGCCAGCAGCCTCAAGAGCGGCGAGCAGTACTTC	CASSLKSGEQYF
17	TRBV3-1/TRBV3-2	-	-	TRBJ2-1	TGTGCCAGCAGCCAGGGGACACTACACGTGCCCTACAATGAGCAGTTCTTC	CASSQGTLHVPYNEQFF
13	TRBV5-1	-	-	TRBJ2-7	TGCGCCAGCAGCATGTTGGGGGACTACGAGCAGTACTTC	CASSMLGDYEQYF
12	TRBV5-4	-	-	TRBJ1-1	TGTGCCAGCAGCGCAGGGTTTCCTGAAGCTTTCTTT	CASSAGFPEAFF
13	TRBV7-9	-	-	TRBJ2-7	TGTGCCAGCAGACCTAATACTGGGTCCGAGCAGTACTTC	CASRPNTGSEQYF
13	TRBV29-1	-	-	TRBJ1-1	TGCAGCGTTGAAGATCGCCCACACCCTGAAGCTTTCTTT	CSVEDRPHPEAFF
14	TRBV7-9	-	-	TRBJ1-5	TGTGCCAGCAGCTTGAGCATTAGCAATCAGCCCCAGCATTTT	CASSLSISNQPQHF
15	TRBV20-1	-	TRBD2	TRBJ2-1	TGCAGTGCTAGTGCGGGGGTTCACTCCTACAATGAGCAGTTCTTC	CSASAGVHSYNEQFF
16	TRBV7-2	-	TRBD2	TRBJ2-1	TGTGCCAGCAGCTATGCCGCCCGCGGGGGGTACAATGAGCAGTTCTTC	CASSYAARGGYNEQFF
13	TRBV12-3/TRBV12-4	-	-	TRBJ1-2	TGTGCCAGCAGTCCACGACAGGAGGGTGGCTACACCTTC	CASSPRQEGGYTF
15	TRBV19	-	-	TRBJ2-4	TGTGCCAGTAGTATAGGTGATCTGGCCAAAAACATTCAGTACTTC	CASSIGDLAKNIQYF
18	TRBV27	-	-	TRBJ1-6	TGTGCCAGCAGTTCGGATGCGCGCCAAGTCTCCTATAATTCACCCCTCCACTTT	CASSSDARQVSYNSPLHF
15	TRBV29-1	-	-	TRBJ1-2	TGCAGCGTTGGTCTATTCAGGGGCCCCAGGGATGGCTACACCTTC	CSVGLFRGPRDGYTF
15	TRBV27	-	TRBD2	TRBJ2-1	TGTGCCACAAGAACGGGGACTAGCGGCTACAATGAGCAGTTCTTC	CATRTGTSGYNEQFF
15	TRBV19	-	-	TRBJ2-1	TGTGCCAGTAGTATGGACGGGGGAACCTACAATGAGCAGTTCTTC	CASSMDGGTYNEQFF
15	TRBV5-8	few	-	TRBJ2-7	TGTGCCAGCAGCTTGTATAGTAGTAGCTTCTACGAGCAGTACTTC	CASSLYSSSFYEQYF
15	TRBV18	few	TRBD1	TRBJ2-1	TGTGCCAGCTCACCAAGGCAGGGGGCAGGCAATGAGCAGTTCTTC	CASSPRQGAGNEQFF
14	TRBV19	-	TRBD2	TRBJ2-5	TGTGCCAGTAGTATATGGGGGAGGGAAGAGACCCAGTACTTC	CASSIWGREETQYF
14	TRBV30	-	-	TRBJ1-5	TGTGCCTGGAGTCCCGTCGGGGTAATGGGGCCCCAGCATTTT	CAWSPVGVMGPQHF
12	TRBV12-3/TRBV12-4	few	-	TRBJ2-5	TGTGCCAGCAGTCCCACCCTAGAGACCCAGTACTTC	CASSPTLETQYF
12	TRBV12-3/TRBV12-4	-	-	TRBJ2-1	TGTGCCAGCAGACCCGACCGCGGTGAGCAGTTCTTC	CASRPDRGEQFF
13	TRBV2	few	-	TRBJ2-1	TGTGCCAGCAGTGCACTCTCCTACAATGAGCAGTTCTTC	CASSALSYNEQFF
15	TRBV5-1	-	-	TRBJ2-1	TGCGCCAGCAGCTACTCTCGGGACCCTCCAAGTCAGCAGTTCTTC	CASSYSRDPPSQQFF
14	TRBV7-9	-	-	TRBJ1-6	TGTGCCAGCAGCTTGACACAAGATAATTCACCCCTCCACTTT	CASSLTQDNSPLHF
14	TRBV9	-	-	TRBJ2-7	TGTGCCAGCAGCGTAGAGCCGGGGTTTACCGAGCAGTACTTC	CASSVEPGFTEQYF
13	TRBV11-3	-	-	TRBJ2-7	TGTGCCAGCGCGGTGGGGCCGACCTACGAGCAGTACTTC	CASAVGPTYEQYF
14	TRBV7-9	once	-	TRBJ2-7	TGTGCCAGCGAGGACCCCGGCTACTCCTACGAGCAGTACTTC	CASEDPGYSYEQYF
15	TRBV29-1	-	TRBD2	TRBJ2-1	TGCAGCGTTGAAACTAGCGGAGACTCCTACAATGAGCAGTTCTTC	CSVETSGDSYNEQFF